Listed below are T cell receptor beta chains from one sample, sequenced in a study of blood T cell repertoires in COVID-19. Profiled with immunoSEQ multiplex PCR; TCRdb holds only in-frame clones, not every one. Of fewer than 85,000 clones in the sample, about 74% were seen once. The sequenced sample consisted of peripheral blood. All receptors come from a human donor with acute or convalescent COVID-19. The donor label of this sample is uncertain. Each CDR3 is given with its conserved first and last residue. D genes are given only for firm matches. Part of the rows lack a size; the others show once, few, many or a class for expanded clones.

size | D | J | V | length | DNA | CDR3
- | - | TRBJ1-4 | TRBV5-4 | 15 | TGTGCCAGCAGCTTGGGTGCCAGGGTGAATGAAAAACTGTTTTTT | CASSLGARVNEKLFF
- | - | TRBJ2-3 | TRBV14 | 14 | TGTGCCAGCAGCCTCATGACTAGCACAGATACGCAGTATTTT | CASSLMTSTDTQYF
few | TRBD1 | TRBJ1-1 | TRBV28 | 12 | TGTGCCACCTTAGGGGGCGGTTCTGAAGCTTTCTTT | CATLGGGSEAFF
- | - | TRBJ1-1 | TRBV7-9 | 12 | TGTGCCAGCAGCTTTGACAGACCTGAAGCTTTCTTT | CASSFDRPEAFF
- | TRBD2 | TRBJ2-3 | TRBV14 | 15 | TGTGCCAGCAGCCCGCTAGCGGGAGGGCCTGTTACGCAGTATTTT | CASSPLAGGPVTQYF
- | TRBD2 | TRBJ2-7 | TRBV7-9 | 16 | TGTGCCAGCAGCTCAAGACTAGCGGGAGACCAATACGAGCAGTACTTC | CASSSRLAGDQYEQYF
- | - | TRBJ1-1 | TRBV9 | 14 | TGTGCCAGCAGCTCACCGACAGGGAACACTGAAGCTTTCTTT | CASSSPTGNTEAFF
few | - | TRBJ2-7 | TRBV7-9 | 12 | TGTGCCAGCAGCTCTAAGTTGGACGAGCAGTACTTC | CASSSKLDEQYF
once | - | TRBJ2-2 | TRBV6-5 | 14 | TGTGCCAGCAGTTCCCGGGGTTTCTCCGGGGAGCTGTTTTTT | CASSSRGFSGELFF
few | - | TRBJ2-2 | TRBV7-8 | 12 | TGTGCCAGCAGCTATCCAGGCGGGGAGCTGTTTTTT | CASSYPGGELFF
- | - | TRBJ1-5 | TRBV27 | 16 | TGTGCCAGCAGTACCGCCGACAGGAATAGCAATCAGCCCCAGCATTTT | CASSTADRNSNQPQHF
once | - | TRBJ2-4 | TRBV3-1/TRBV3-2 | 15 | TGTGCCAGCAGCCAAGTTGGGGCCAAGGGAAACATTCAGTACTTC | CASSQVGAKGNIQYF
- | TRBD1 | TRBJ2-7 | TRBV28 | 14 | TGTGCCAGCAGTGCAGGGGGAACCAACTACGAGCAGTACTTC | CASSAGGTNYEQYF
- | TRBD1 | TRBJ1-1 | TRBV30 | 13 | TGTGCCTGGAGTAGGACAGGGGGGACTGAAGCTTTCTTT | CAWSRTGGTEAFF
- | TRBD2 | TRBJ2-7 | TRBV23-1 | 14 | TGCGCCAGCAGTCATGGGCGGGAGGAGTACGAGCAGTACTTC | CASSHGREEYEQYF
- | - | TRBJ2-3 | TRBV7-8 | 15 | TGTGCCAGCAGCTTAGAGAGGGGGAAATTAGATACGCAGTATTTT | CASSLERGKLDTQYF
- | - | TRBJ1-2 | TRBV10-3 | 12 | TGTGCCATCAGTGACGGCAGGGTTGGCTACACCTTC | CAISDGRVGYTF
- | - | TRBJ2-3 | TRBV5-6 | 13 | TGTGCCAGCTTGGGGCGCCCAGGGGATACGCAGTATTTT | CASLGRPGDTQYF
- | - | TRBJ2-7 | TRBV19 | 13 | TGTGCCAGTAGTATAGAAAATAGGGGTGAGCAGTACTTC | CASSIENRGEQYF
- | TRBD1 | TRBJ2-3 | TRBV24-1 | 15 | TGTGCCACCAGCGTTGGGACAGCTAGCACAGATACGCAGTATTTT | CATSVGTASTDTQYF
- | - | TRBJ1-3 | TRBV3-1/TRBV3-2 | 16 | TGTGCCAGCAGCCACCTAAGCCCGGGGTCTGGAAACACCATATATTTT | CASSHLSPGSGNTIYF
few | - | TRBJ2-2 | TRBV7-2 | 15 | TGTGCCAGCAGCCCTTTGAGACAGGACACCGGGGAGCTGTTTTTT | CASSPLRQDTGELFF
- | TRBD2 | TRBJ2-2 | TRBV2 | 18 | TGTGCCAGCAGTGCCCTCGGGACTAGCGGGTCTAGAACCGGGGAGCTGTTTTTT | CASSALGTSGSRTGELFF
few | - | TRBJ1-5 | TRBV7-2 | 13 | TGTGCCAGCAGCTTATCATCCGGGCAGCCCCAGCATTTT | CASSLSSGQPQHF
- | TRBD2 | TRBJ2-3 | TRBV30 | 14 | TGTGCCTGGAGTATGAGCGGGAGGGGAGATACGCAGTATTTT | CAWSMSGRGDTQYF
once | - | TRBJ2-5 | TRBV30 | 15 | TGTGCCTCAACGTACGGCGCGAGGAGTCAAGAGACCCAGTACTTC | CASTYGARSQETQYF
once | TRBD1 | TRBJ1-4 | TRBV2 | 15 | TGTGCCAGCAGTACGCAGGGGGCGCTTAGTGAAAAACTGTTTTTT | CASSTQGALSEKLFF
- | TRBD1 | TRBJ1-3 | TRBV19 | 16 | TGTGCCAGTAGTGTACAGGGACAGAGCTCTGGAAACACCATATATTTT | CASSVQGQSSGNTIYF
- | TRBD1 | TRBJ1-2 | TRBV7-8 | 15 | TGTGCCAGCAGCCCCCGGGACAGGACTAACTATGGCTACACCTTC | CASSPRDRTNYGYTF
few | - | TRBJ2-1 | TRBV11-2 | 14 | TGTGCCAGCAGCTTAGGAGGTCTAGCGATGGGGCAGTTCTTC | CASSLGGLAMGQFF
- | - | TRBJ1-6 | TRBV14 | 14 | TGTGCCAGCAGGTTTGGCAGGGGTGGTTCACCCCTCCACTTT | CASRFGRGGSPLHF
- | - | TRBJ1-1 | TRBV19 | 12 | TGTGCCAGCGTAGACAGTAACACTGAAGCTTTCTTT | CASVDSNTEAFF
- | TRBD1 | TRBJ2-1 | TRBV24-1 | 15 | TGTGCCACCAGTGATCAGGACAGGGTTGACAATGAGCAGTTCTTC | CATSDQDRVDNEQFF
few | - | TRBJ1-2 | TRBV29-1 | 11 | TGCAGCGTTGGTCAGGAGGATGGCTACACCTTC | CSVGQEDGYTF
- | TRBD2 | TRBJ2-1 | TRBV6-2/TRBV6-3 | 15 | TGTGCCAGCAGTTATGGGCTAGCGGTTAACAATGAGCAGTTCTTC | CASSYGLAVNNEQFF
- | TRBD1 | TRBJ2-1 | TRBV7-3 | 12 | TGTGCCAGCAGCTCTAACAGGGGTGAGCAGTTCTTC | CASSSNRGEQFF
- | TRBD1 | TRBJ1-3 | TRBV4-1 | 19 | TGCGCCAGCAGCCAAGGGACGGGGACAGGGTCTCGGTCTGGAAACACCATATATTTT | CASSQGTGTGSRSGNTIYF
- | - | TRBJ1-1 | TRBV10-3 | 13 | TGTGCCATCAGTGAAGGGGGGAACACTGAAGCTTTCTTT | CAISEGGNTEAFF
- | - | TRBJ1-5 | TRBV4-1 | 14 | TGCGCCAGCAGCCAAATTGGGGAGTCCCAGCCCCAGCATTTT | CASSQIGESQPQHF
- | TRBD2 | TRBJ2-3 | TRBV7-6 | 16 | TGTGCCAGCAACGGAGGCGGGAGGGCCTCGGGAGATACGCAGTATTTT | CASNGGGRASGDTQYF
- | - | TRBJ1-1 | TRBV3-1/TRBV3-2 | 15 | TGTGCCAGCAGCCGCCGCTCGTCAGTGAACACTGAAGCTTTCTTT | CASSRRSSVNTEAFF
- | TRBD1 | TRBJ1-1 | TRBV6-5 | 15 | TGTGCCAGCAGTCGTGGGACAGGTTTGAACACTGAAGCTTTCTTT | CASSRGTGLNTEAFF
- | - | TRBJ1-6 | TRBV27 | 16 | TGTGCCAGCAGTTTACAGGGACATCTTTATAATTCACCCCTCCACTTT | CASSLQGHLYNSPLHF
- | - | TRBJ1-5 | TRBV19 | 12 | TGTGCCAGTAGTGACAGGAATCAGCCCCAGCATTTT | CASSDRNQPQHF
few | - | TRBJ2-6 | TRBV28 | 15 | TGTGCCAGCAGTCCTCCGACAGTAGGGGCCAACGTCCTGACTTTC | CASSPPTVGANVLTF
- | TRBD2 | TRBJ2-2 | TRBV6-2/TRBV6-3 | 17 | TGTGCCAGCAGTTACAATGCGGGAGGGCCTAACACCGGGGAGCTGTTTTTT | CASSYNAGGPNTGELFF
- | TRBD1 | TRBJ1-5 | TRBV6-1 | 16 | TGTGCCAGCAGTGAAGCGCGAGGACAGGGGTACCAGCCCCAGCATTTT | CASSEARGQGYQPQHF
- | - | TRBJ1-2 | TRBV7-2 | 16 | TGTGCCAGCACCCCGCGCGGGGGCAGGGTAAACTATGGCTACACCTTC | CASTPRGGRVNYGYTF
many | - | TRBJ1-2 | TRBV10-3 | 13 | TGTGCCATCAGTGAGACACCGCTCTATGGCTACACCTTC | CAISETPLYGYTF
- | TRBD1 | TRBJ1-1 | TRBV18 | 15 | TGTGCCAGCTCTCCGGGACAGGCGAAGAACACTGAAGCTTTCTTT | CASSPGQAKNTEAFF
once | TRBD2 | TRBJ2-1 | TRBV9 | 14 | TGTGCCAGCAGCGTCAGCGGGAGTTCCAATGAGCAGTTCTTC | CASSVSGSSNEQFF
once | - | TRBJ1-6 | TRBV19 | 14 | TGTGCCAGTACAGGGGCAGGGGACGACTCACCCCTCCACTTT | CASTGAGDDSPLHF
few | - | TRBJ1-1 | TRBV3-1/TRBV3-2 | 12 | TGTGCCAGCGCCCGGGAGAACACTGAAGCTTTCTTT | CASARENTEAFF